Listed here are 14 T cell receptor beta chains from one sample, sequenced in a study of CD8 T cells in Susac syndrome. With random hexamers, reverse transcription was performed on roughly 0.5 to 1 ug of RNA. TCRdb re-called the immunoSEQ multiplex PCR reads through MiXCR, storing one row per CDR3 protein. The repertoire holds about 190,000 distinct CDR3 sequences, with 95% as singletons. The sample consisted of CD8+ T cells from PBMCs. The receptors stem from a human donor with Susac syndrome.

This clonotype was observed a single time. This chain connects TRBV10-3 to TRBJ2-1, with 10 bases aligning to TRBD2. Germline V gives CDR1 ENHRY, CDR2 SYGVKD. After removal of 4 bases from V and 5 bases from J, the junction contained 2 bases not matched to a gene. CDR3 length: 14 residues. CDR3 coding DNA: TGTGCCATCAGTGCGACTAGCGGGCACAATGAGCAGTTCTTC. Encoded protein: CAISATSGHNEQFF.

The CDR3, as DNA: TGTGCCATCACGGGCGGGAGCACAGATACGCAGTATTTT. Translation: CAITGGSTDTQYF. This chain joins TRBV10-3 and TRBJ2-3, with D possibly being TRBD2 (5 bases). The V gene lost 7 bases and the J gene lost 0 bases, with 8 bases spanning the gap. Germline V gene data show CDR1 as ENHRY and CDR2 as SYGVKD. The CDR3 is 13 amino acids.

The chain joins TRBV4-1 to TRBJ2-3, with TRBD2 identical over 11 bases. Germline V lookup: CDR1 MGHRA, CDR2 YSYEKL. J lost 1 base, V lost 6 bases, and 6 bases had no gene match. This CDR3 region has 16 residues. CDR3: CASRVASGGRTDTQYF. CDR3 DNA sequence: TGCGCCAGCAGGGTCGCTAGCGGGGGGCGCACAGATACGCAGTATTTT.

CDR3 DNA: TGCAGTGTTGCTAGCACATTCACAGATACGCAGTATTTT. It encodes CSVASTFTDTQYF. The rearrangement links TRBV20-1 to TRBJ2-3; D is possibly TRBD2 (5 bases). The V end was cut by 7 bases, the J end by 2 bases, with 13 bases between. The CDR3 runs to 13 residues. The germline CDR1 and CDR2 sequences are DFQATT and SNEGSKA (reference sequence).

The rearrangement links TRBV27 to TRBJ2-1, with TRBD2 matching 8 bases. The CDR3 contains 14 residues. V lost 3 bases and J lost 5; bases outside the gene matches: 3. Germline V gene data show CDR1 as MNHEY and CDR2 as SMNVEV (reference sequence). As DNA, the CDR3 is TGTGCCAGCAGTTTTCGGGGGGGCCACAATGAGCAGTTCTTC. Protein product: CASSFRGGHNEQFF.

The V and J genes are TRBV6-6 and TRBJ1-1, with a tentative D call TRBD1 (5 bases). The CDR3 has 12 residues. V gave up 9 bases and J gave up 6 bases, with 14 bases separating them. CDR1 MNHNY and CDR2 SVGAGI come from the germline V gene (reference sequence). DNA for the CDR3: TGTGCCAGTTTAGAGGGACCCCCTGAAGCTTTCTTT. It translates to CASLEGPPEAFF.

The chain combines TRBV4-1 with TRBJ2-2; D gene unclear. V lost 0 bases, J lost 5 bases, and 7 bases lay in between. The V gene's germline CDR1 is MGHRA and CDR2 YSYEKL. This CDR3 has 14 amino acids. CDR3 in DNA: TGCGCCAGCAGCCAAGATTTGAGGACCGGGGAGCTGTTTTTT. Protein: CASSQDLRTGELFF.

This chain uses TRBV23-1 with TRBJ1-5; 9 bases fit TRBD1. TRBV23-1 is identified as an open reading frame with a role that is uncertain. CDR3 length: 15 amino acids. V shed 0 bases and J 7 bases; nucleotides not matched to a gene: 4. The CDR3 region has the DNA TGCGCCAGCAGTCAATCGACAGGGGGGTTACAGCCCCAGCATTTT. Translating gives CASSQSTGGLQPQHF.

This sequence joins TRBV6-5 and TRBJ1-1; D unclear. V was shortened by 0 bases and J by 3 bases, with 5 bases between the two germline ends. The CDR3 runs to 13 residues. Looked up from germline, CDR1 is MNHEY and CDR2 is SVGAGI. The CDR3 reads CASSYSPDTEAFF. The CDR3 DNA follows: TGTGCCAGCAGTTACTCTCCGGACACTGAAGCTTTCTTT.

Of note for this clonotype: A single base separates this from a much larger clone, so it may be a read error. The chain uses TRBV28 and TRBJ2-3; D is ambiguous. Trimming shortened V by 7 bases and J by 2 bases, and 4 bases separated the two germline ends. The CDR3 consists of 11 residues. Germline V gene lookup returns CDR1 MDHEN and CDR2 SYDVKM. In nucleotides, the CDR3 is TGTGCCAGCACCCTCACAGATACGCAGTATTTT. Translated, it gives CASTLTDTQYF.

The chain employs TRBV7-8 and TRBJ1-2; 9 bases agree with TRBD1. This CDR3 has 19 residues. Germline V gene sequence: CDR1 SGHVS, CDR2 FQNEAQ. Trimming cost V 1 base and J 3 bases; bases outside gene matches: 15. CDR3 nucleotide sequence: TGTGCCAGCAGCTTAGGCCCTCTGGGACAGGGAGGACCCGACTATGGCTACACCTTC. This sequence encodes CASSLGPLGQGGPDYGYTF.

The chain is built from TRBV6-2 or TRBV6-3 and TRBJ2-3, with D perhaps matching TRBD2 (5 bases). This CDR3 contains 13 residues. Trimming took 6 bases from V and 4 from J, leaving 11 bases between them. Germline V gene data show CDR1 as MNHEY and CDR2 as SVGEGT. CDR3 nucleotides: TGTGCCAGCAGCCTGAGGGCCCCAGATACGCAGTATTTT. This encodes CASSLRAPDTQYF.

This clonotype occurred a few times. The V and J genes are TRBV7-8 and TRBJ1-1; 7 bases map to TRBD1. This CDR3 has 14 residues. Germline V CDR1 and CDR2: SGHVS, FQNEAQ. V lost 3 bases and J lost 1; bases outside the gene matches: 2. The CDR3 sequence is CASSFTGANTEAFF. The DNA of the CDR3 is TGTGCCAGCAGCTTTACAGGGGCGAACACTGAAGCTTTCTTT.

This chain joins TRBV29-1 and TRBJ1-1; 8 positions match TRBD1. The CDR3 extends over 13 amino acids. Looked up from germline, CDR1 is SQVTM and CDR2 is ANQGSEA. V was clipped by 6 bases and J by 4 bases; unmatched bases: 7. The CDR3 protein is CSVDQGAGTEAFF. The CDR3 nucleotides are TGCAGCGTGGACCAGGGGGCTGGCACTGAAGCTTTCTTT.